This T cell receptor (beta chain) was recorded in a study of CD4+ T cells in melanoma. The germline V and J ends were trimmed by 5 bases and 2 bases, with 9 bases remaining between them. This CDR3 spans 13 amino acids. Repertoires were generated with immunoSEQ multiplex PCR, while TCRdb's copy carries only in-frame clones and drops some. Of roughly 6,900 clones listed, more than 50% are singletons. This chain links TRBV12-3 or TRBV12-4 with TRBJ1-2, with D hard to call. The clonotype was recovered from a human donor with melanoma. Sequencing was done on a sample of cells from a culture (not recorded whether cultured in vitro). CDR3 sequence: CASSVDGNYGYTF. In DNA form, the CDR3 reads TGTGCCAGCAGTGTCGACGGGAACTATGGCTACACCTTC.